Listed here are 30 T cell receptor beta chains from one sample, sequenced in a study of CD8 T cells in Susac syndrome (dated by TCRdb to about 2019). The library was generated by the immunoSEQ multiplex PCR assay. RNA was extracted using the RNeasy kit, and about 0.45 to 1 microgram was reverse transcribed with random hexamers. TCRdb reran the public reads through fastp at Q25 and MiXCR, keeping productive beta chains. Identical CDR3 protein sequences are pooled into one entry, listed with their most common genes and DNA. The sample table lists 210,000 or so distinct CDR3 sequences, 85% to 95% of them with a count of one. The top ten clones comprise over 0.15% of the sample. The sample taken for sequencing was CD4+ T cells from PBMCs. These TCRs come from a human donor with Susac syndrome.

CDR3 region: CASSQDSRSVDTQYF. The CDR3 DNA is TGCGCCAGCAGCCAAGATTCACGGTCAGTGGATACGCAGTATTTT. The chain is built from TRBV4-3 and TRBJ2-3; D uncertain. From germline, CDR1 is LGHNA and CDR2 YSLEER. CDR3 size: 15 residues. V lost 0 bases to trimming and J lost 6 bases, with 13 bases between them.

This clonotype appeared a single time. J is TRBJ2-3 and V is TRBV5-4; TRBD1 aligns across 10 bases. Germline loops: CDR1 SGHNT, CDR2 YYREEE (reference sequence). The J segment lost 3 bases and the V segment lost 4 bases, leaving 11 bases of the junction unmatched. The CDR3 is 17 residues long. The CDR3, as DNA: TGTGCCAGCAGCGAAGAACTTAGGACAGGGGGTACAGATACGCAGTATTTT. Translation: CASSEELRTGGTDTQYF.

The CDR3 spells CASSLGSGVKYSPLHF. CDR3 sequence (DNA): TGTGCCAGCAGCTTGGGATCAGGGGTAAAATATTCACCCCTCCACTTT. The chain has TRBV5-6 and TRBJ1-6; D may be TRBD1 (6 bases). Germline assignment: CDR1 SGHDT and CDR2 YYEEEE. V lost 0 bases, J lost 8 bases, and 15 bases lay in between. This CDR3 has 16 amino acids.

The chain employs TRBV20-1 and TRBJ1-2; D ambiguous. Per the germline V gene, CDR1 is DFQATT and CDR2 is SNEGSKA (reference sequence). V dropped 4 bases and J dropped 7 bases, with 16 bases sitting between them. The CDR3 is 13 amino acids. CDR3 amino acids: CSATRPEDPGYTF. The CDR3 nucleotides read TGCAGTGCTACACGTCCGGAGGACCCTGGCTACACCTTC.

The chain couples TRBV28 to TRBJ1-2, with 11 bases that match TRBD1. Germline lookup yields CDR1 MDHEN and CDR2 SYDVKM. The CDR3 totals 16 residues. V lost 6 bases, J lost 8 bases, and 14 bases stayed unmatched. CDR3 sequence reads: CASRLGTGGYPLGYTF. The CDR3, as DNA: TGTGCCAGCAGACTCGGGACAGGGGGTTACCCCTTGGGCTACACCTTC.

The rearrangement uses TRBV2 and TRBJ1-5, with TRBD1 identical over 7 bases. The germline CDR1 and CDR2 sequences are SNHLY and FYNNEI. V was pared by 10 bases and J by 3 bases, with 6 bases of the junction left unmatched. The CDR3 is 13 amino acids. The chain's CDR3 is CATGTEINQPQHF. CDR3 DNA sequence: TGTGCCACCGGGACAGAAATCAATCAGCCCCAGCATTTT.

The genes are TRBV12-3 or TRBV12-4 and TRBJ1-6; D unresolved. This CDR3 is 12 amino acids long. Trimming cost V 8 bases and J 7 bases, with 9 bases left between them. The CDR3: CASGYPNSPLHF. The CDR3 DNA follows: TGTGCCAGCGGGTACCCGAATTCACCCCTCCACTTT.

This clonotype has only a few counts. The V call is TRBV12-3 or TRBV12-4, the J call TRBJ1-4; D gene ambiguous. V was shortened by 6 bases and J by 4 bases, with 6 bases between the two germline ends. This CDR3 region has 12 residues. The CDR3 DNA reads as TGTGCCAGCAGCCGGGGTAATGAAAAACTGTTTTTT. It specifies CASSRGNEKLFF.

The rearrangement links TRBV4-3 to TRBJ1-3, with no clear D. Trimming left V 3 bases short and J 3 bases short, with 12 bases between. There are 15 residues in the CDR3. Germline lookup yields CDR1 LGHNA and CDR2 YSLEER. This CDR3 reads CASSQGSDGGNTIYF. As DNA, the CDR3 is TGCGCCAGCAGCCAGGGCTCGGACGGTGGAAACACCATATATTTT.

This chain connects TRBV27 to TRBJ1-1; the match to TRBD1 covers 7 bases. CDR3 length: 14 amino acids. Germline-derived CDR1 and CDR2 are MNHEY and SMNVEV (reference sequence). V dropped 5 bases and J dropped 2; count of bases not matched to a gene: 5. CDR3 coding DNA: TGTGCCAGCAGTCTTAACAGGGGTAACACTGAAGCTTTCTTT. Its protein is CASSLNRGNTEAFF.

The V call is TRBV6-1, the J call TRBJ1-1, with D possibly being TRBD1 (6 bases). With 6 bases removed from V and 0 bases from J, the gap between germline ends came to 17 bases. Germline values: CDR1 MNHNS, CDR2 SASEGT. This CDR3 region has 16 residues. The CDR3 spells CASSRGQGRMNTEAFF. The CDR3 nucleotides are TGTGCCAGCAGCCGGGGGCAGGGGAGGATGAACACTGAAGCTTTCTTT.

This rearrangement joins TRBV30 to TRBJ1-1; D is perhaps TRBD1 (5 bases). Germline V lookup: CDR1 GTSNPN, CDR2 SVGIG (reference sequence). The CDR3 consists of 12 residues. Trimming removed 0 bases at V and 4 bases at J, with 6 bases between. DNA of the CDR3: TGTGCCTGGAGTGTGGGACCCACTGAAGCTTTCTTT. Translating it yields CAWSVGPTEAFF.

The chain couples TRBV20-1 to TRBJ2-5; D uncertain. Between the trimmed V and J ends, which lost 5 bases and 1 base, there was a span of 11 bases. Germline values: CDR1 DFQATT, CDR2 SNEGSKA (reference sequence). The CDR3 is 13 residues long. CDR3 DNA: TGCAGTGCTCCCGTATCGGCCCAAGAGACCCAGTACTTC. Residues: CSAPVSAQETQYF.

The V gene is TRBV5-4, the J gene TRBJ2-1; D ambiguous. V lost 2 bases to trimming and J lost 8 bases, with 17 bases between them. Germline CDR1 SGHNT, CDR2 YYREEE (reference sequence). The CDR3 length is 15 residues. This chain's CDR3 is CASSFPRPARHEQFF. The CDR3 nucleotides are TGTGCCAGCAGCTTTCCGAGACCGGCCCGGCATGAGCAGTTCTTC.

The rearrangement links TRBV30 to TRBJ1-6, with 9 bases identical to TRBD1. The CDR3 is 14 residues long. The V segment lost 5 bases and the J segment 7 bases; nucleotides outside the gene matches: 6. CDR1 and CDR2 from the germline V gene are GTSNPN and SVGIG (reference sequence). CDR3 DNA: TGTGCCTGGTCCAGAGGACAGGGGAATTCACCCCTCCACTTT. Its protein product is CAWSRGQGNSPLHF.

The rearrangement joins TRBV30 to TRBJ1-5; tentatively, D is TRBD1 (6 bases). This CDR3 comprises 13 residues. From germline, CDR1 is GTSNPN and CDR2 SVGIG (reference sequence). V was trimmed by 5 bases and J by 3 bases, leaving 11 bases between them. DNA of the CDR3: TGTGCCTGGGCCGACAGGTCCAATCAGCCCCAGCATTTT. Protein: CAWADRSNQPQHF.

The V call is TRBV12-3 or TRBV12-4, the J call TRBJ2-1; perhaps D is TRBD1 or TRBD2 (5 bases each). CDR3 length: 12 residues. V lost 3 bases, J lost 10 bases, and 10 bases lay in between. The CDR3 DNA reads as TGTGCCAGCAGTTTTCACGAGGGGGAGCAGTTCTTC. Encoded protein: CASSFHEGEQFF.

The CDR3 nucleotides read TGTGCCAGCAGTTACTCGGTAGCAGGCTCTGGAAACACCATATATTTT. It encodes CASSYSVAGSGNTIYF. V gene TRBV6-6 combines with J gene TRBJ1-3; D ambiguous. V lost 0 bases and J lost 0, with 9 bases in between. This CDR3 has 16 residues. Germline V gene lookup returns CDR1 MNHNY and CDR2 SVGAGI (reference sequence).

This rearrangement joins TRBV4-3 to TRBJ2-7, with TRBD1 identical over 8 bases. Germline CDR1 LGHNA, CDR2 YSLEER. CDR3 length: 15 amino acids. The ends lost 4 bases at V and 5 bases at J; junction bases unmatched: 10. CDR3 loop: CASSLRQGPYDEQYF. In nucleotides, the CDR3 is TGCGCCAGCAGCCTGCGACAGGGGCCTTATGACGAGCAGTACTTC.

This clonotype was seen a single time. This chain joins TRBV20-1 and TRBJ1-1; 7 bases line up with TRBD1. The CDR3 consists of 14 residues. The germline V gene encodes CDR1 DFQATT and CDR2 SNEGSKA (reference sequence). Trimming took 3 bases from V and 3 from J; bases not matched to a gene: 7. The CDR3 region has the DNA TGCAGTGCTAGTCGCTCGACAGGGTACACTGAAGCTTTCTTT. Translating it yields CSASRSTGYTEAFF.

The chain couples TRBV5-4 to TRBJ2-7, with 8 bases fitting TRBD2. The CDR3 is 15 residues long. Per the germline V gene, CDR1 is SGHNT and CDR2 is YYREEE (reference sequence). V lost 4 bases and J lost 1; bases outside the gene matches: 7. The CDR3 region has the DNA TGTGCCAGCAGCCCTGGCGGCGGGGGGTCCTACGAGCAGTACTTC. Translated, it gives CASSPGGGGSYEQYF.

This chain connects TRBV4-3 to TRBJ1-4; a weak D match, TRBD1 (5 bases). Germline values: CDR1 LGHNA, CDR2 YSLEER. The V end lost 0 bases, the J end lost 4 bases, and 15 bases lay between the germline ends. The CDR3 is 17 residues long. CDR3 DNA sequence: TGCGCCAGCAGCCAAGAGGGATCGACGGGGGTTAATGAAAAACTGTTTTTT. It is translated as CASSQEGSTGVNEKLFF.

The chain has TRBV18 and TRBJ2-1, with 7 nucleotides matching TRBD1. The ends lost 4 bases at V and 7 bases at J; junction bases unmatched: 1. The germline V gene encodes CDR1 KGHSH and CDR2 LQKENI. CDR3 length: 12 residues. CDR3 protein: CASSQQGNEQFF. For the CDR3, the DNA is TGTGCCAGCTCACAACAGGGGAATGAGCAGTTCTTC.

V usage is TRBV20-1 and J usage is TRBJ2-1; no clear D. Trimming removed 4 bases at V and 0 bases at J, with 10 bases between. This CDR3 spans 14 amino acids. Germline lookup yields CDR1 DFQATT and CDR2 SNEGSKA (reference sequence). CDR3 nucleotide sequence: TGCAGTGCTAATCCTCCCAGCTCCTACAATGAGCAGTTCTTC. This encodes CSANPPSSYNEQFF.

V and J are TRBV18 and TRBJ2-1, with D tentatively TRBD2 (5 bases). Trimming took off 8 bases at V and 5 bases at J, with 16 bases between the two ends. CDR1 is KGHSH and CDR2 is LQKENI in the germline V gene. The CDR3 totals 14 residues. This CDR3 is CASRRGGTDNEQFF. CDR3 DNA sequence: TGTGCCAGCCGCCGCGGAGGTACTGACAATGAGCAGTTCTTC.

This chain links TRBV5-6 with TRBJ1-5; weak D call: TRBD1 (6 bases). CDR1 and CDR2 (germline): SGHDT, YYEEEE. The CDR3 contains 15 residues. The V and J ends lost 4 bases and 4 bases respectively, with 15 bases between them. The chain's CDR3 is CASSREQGQNQPQHF. CDR3 bases: TGTGCCAGCAGCCGCGAGCAGGGACAAAATCAGCCCCAGCATTTT.

The chain is built from TRBV10-3 and TRBJ1-4; a possible D gene is TRBD1 (6 bases). This CDR3 has 13 amino acids. V lost 5 bases and J lost 8, with 12 bases in between. Germline loops: CDR1 ENHRY, CDR2 SYGVKD. The CDR3 sequence is CAISSGEGEKLFF. As DNA, the CDR3 is TGTGCCATCAGTTCAGGGGAAGGAGAAAAACTGTTTTTT.

The CDR3 nucleotides read TGCAGTGCTACCCGGACAGGCTGGGGCGAGCAGTACTTC. Translating it yields CSATRTGWGEQYF. V and J are TRBV20-1 and TRBJ2-7; 7 nucleotides agree with TRBD1. The CDR3 is 13 amino acids. CDR1 and CDR2 from the germline V gene are DFQATT and SNEGSKA (reference sequence). J was trimmed by 6 bases and V by 4 bases; bases with no gene match: 9.

The rearrangement joins TRBV4-3 to TRBJ1-4; D perhaps matches TRBD1 (5 bases). The CDR3 length is 16 residues. V shed 0 bases and J shed 2 bases, with 10 bases lying between them. Germline V lookup: CDR1 LGHNA, CDR2 YSLEER. The CDR3 sequence: CASSQDRGGTNEKLFF. CDR3 nucleotide sequence: TGCGCCAGCAGCCAAGATCGGGGGGGGACTAATGAAAAACTGTTTTTT.

The CDR3, as DNA: TGTGCCAGCAGCCGTGCGGACTCTGGGGCCAACGTCCTGACTTTC. It specifies CASSRADSGANVLTF. The chain couples TRBV7-2 to TRBJ2-6; no clear D. Per germline, CDR1 SGHTA and CDR2 FQGNSA. The CDR3 runs to 15 residues. V was cut by 5 bases and J by 0 bases, with 8 bases left in between.